A single sample gave rise to the 15 T cell receptor beta chains below, sequenced in a study of beta chain features in type 1 diabetes (dated by TCRdb to the late 2010s). Results the study describes overall, beyond this receptor: A moderate but significant shortening of TCRB CDR3 length was observed in type 1 diabetes patients in all four CD4+ subsets.

Library method: the immunoSEQ multiplex PCR assay. The entire isolated RNA was reverse transcribed using the High Capacity cDNA Reverse Transcription Kit, and thus expressed TCRB transcripts were sequenced. Here the immuneACCESS table is served through TCRdb, limited to in-frame sequences with V and J called. Missing clones are a known gap in these copies; in checked studies unresolved V genes cover under half, and the rest lacks a known reason. The sample includes 100,000 to 150,000 clones, with around 16% observed a single time. 2% to 3% of the sample lies in the top ten. No antigen has been assigned to these receptors. Sequencing input: central memory CD4+ T cells from blood. The receptors shown here come from a man younger than 35 with type 1 diabetes.

This clone occurred a few times. The rearrangement uses TRBV7-2 and TRBJ2-5; D possibly corresponds to TRBD1 (5 bases). TRBJ2-7 matches the DNA end more closely, so the J call is doubtful. Germline V CDR1 and CDR2: SGHTA, FQGNSA. The CDR3 runs 14 residues. The CDR3 region has the DNA TGTGCCAGCGCGCCCATGTACCAGGGATCCGAGCAGTACTTC. This encodes CASAPMYQGSEQYF.

This clone was observed a handful of times. The V call is TRBV4-3, the J call TRBJ2-1, with TRBD1 identical over 8 bases. There are 14 residues in the CDR3. V lost 4 bases to trimming and J lost 8 bases; unmatched junction nucleotides: 7. Per the germline V gene, CDR1 is LGHNA and CDR2 is YSLEER. CDR3 DNA sequence: TGCGCCAGCAGCCCCCTGGACAGGGAGGATGAGCAGTTCTTC. It translates to CASSPLDREDEQFF.

This clone was counted a few times. This chain links TRBV7-9 with TRBJ1-5, with 9 bases aligning to TRBD1. The CDR3 runs to 15 residues. The V gene end was trimmed by 4 bases and the J gene end by 5 bases; junction bases not matched to a gene: 6. CDR1 is SEHNR, CDR2 FQNEAQ, per germline (reference sequence). The CDR3 coding sequence is TGTGCCAGCAGCTCACAGGGGGCGAAGGATCAGCCCCAGCATTTT. Amino acids: CASSSQGAKDQPQHF. Full variable domain (outside the CDR3, taken from reference TRBV7-9 and TRBJ1-5): DTGVSQNPRHKITKRGQNVTFRCDPISEHNRLYWYRQTLGQGPEFLTYFQNEAQLEKSRLLSDRFSAERPKGSFSTLEIQRTEQGDSAMYLCASSSQGAKDQPQHFGDGTRLSIL.

This clone showed up just a few times. This chain joins TRBV5-6 and TRBJ1-1; D might be TRBD1 (6 bases). Trimming stripped 2 bases from V and 6 bases from J, with 11 bases between. The CDR3 is 13 residues long. The germline CDR1 and CDR2 sequences are SGHDT and YYEEEE. The CDR3 here is CASSLLTGPEAFF. CDR3 nucleotides: TGTGCCAGCAGCTTATTGACAGGCCCTGAAGCTTTCTTT.

This clone was picked up one time. V gene TRBV19 combines with J gene TRBJ1-2; D gene unclear. The germline V and J ends were trimmed by 10 bases and 0 bases, with 9 bases remaining between them. The CDR3 totals 12 residues. Germline loops: CDR1 LNHDA, CDR2 SQIVND (reference sequence). CDR3: CATGRANYGYTF. Written as DNA, the CDR3 is TGTGCCACCGGGCGGGCTAACTATGGCTACACCTTC.

The chain carries TRBV5-1 and TRBJ1-1, with 8 bases fitting TRBD1. V lost 2 bases and J lost 1; bases outside the gene matches: 1. Looked up from germline, CDR1 is SGHRS and CDR2 is YFSETQ. The CDR3 sequence is 14 residues long. The CDR3 region has the DNA TGCGCCAGCAGCTTCGGACAGGGGAACACTGAAGCTTTCTTT. Translation: CASSFGQGNTEAFF. The complete variable domain, with remaining parts taken from reference TRBV5-1 and TRBJ1-1, reads KAGVTQTPRYLIKTRGQQVTLSCSPISGHRSVSWYQQTPGQGLQFLFEYFSETQRNKGNFPGRFSGRQFSNSRSEMNVSTLELGDSALYLCASSFGQGNTEAFFGQGTRLTVV.

In this sample, this clone turned up a few times. The chain combines TRBV5-1 with TRBJ2-1; D unresolved. Germline V gene data show CDR1 as SGHRS and CDR2 as YFSETQ. Trimming removed 0 bases from V and 4 bases from J, with 11 bases in between. This CDR3 is 15 amino acids long. In DNA form, the CDR3 reads TGCGCCAGCAGCTTGGACGGCAGCGCTTACAATGAGCAGTTCTTC. This translates into CASSLDGSAYNEQFF.

In this sample, this clone turned up a few times. The V and J genes are TRBV25-1 and TRBJ2-3; D gene ambiguous. The CDR3 spans 14 residues. V was trimmed by 6 bases and J by 1 base, leaving 11 bases between them. Germline V gene sequence: CDR1 MGHDK, CDR2 SYGVNS. The CDR3 sequence: CASSPSGGTDTQYF. The DNA of the CDR3 is TGTGCCAGCAGCCCCTCTGGCGGCACAGATACGCAGTATTTT.

This clone was seen a few times. The chain carries TRBV6-5 and TRBJ2-5; 10 nucleotides agree with TRBD2. Losses at the gene ends were 6 bases for V and 5 bases for J; bases not matched to a gene: 6. Germline V gene lookup returns CDR1 MNHEY and CDR2 SVGAGI. The CDR3 is 14 residues long. The CDR3 reads CASRAGLARETQYF. CDR3 DNA: TGTGCCAGCAGAGCGGGACTAGCGCGTGAGACCCAGTACTTC.

Only a few counts were recorded for this clone. This chain joins TRBV28 and TRBJ1-1; no clear D gene. CDR1 is MDHEN, CDR2 SYDVKM, per germline. The CDR3 covers 13 residues. V lost 5 bases and J lost 5, with 12 bases in between. The DNA of the CDR3 is TGTGCCAGCAGTCCTCCCCGTGAGACTGAAGCTTTCTTT. Its translation: CASSPPRETEAFF.

This chain links TRBV6-6 with TRBJ1-2, with TRBD1 identical over 8 bases. Germline values: CDR1 MNHNY, CDR2 SVGAGI (reference sequence). This CDR3 is 14 amino acids long. Unmatched junction bases numbered 9, after V lost 5 bases and J lost 7 bases. As DNA, the CDR3 is TGTGCCAGCAGTGAGACAGGGGATGTGGGTGGCTACACCTTC. Residues: CASSETGDVGGYTF.

The rearrangement uses TRBV6-1 and TRBJ2-5; a weak D match, TRBD1 (5 bases). The CDR3 spans 13 residues. The germline V gene has CDR1 MNHNS and CDR2 SASEGT. V shed 8 bases and J shed 7 bases, with 17 bases lying between them. The CDR3 is CASATDSQLTQYF. The CDR3 DNA follows: TGTGCCAGCGCTACCGACAGCCAGCTGACCCAGTACTTC.

This clone appeared a few times. The chain joins TRBV30 to TRBJ1-5; D is unresolved. The CDR3 loop spans 13 amino acids. Germline-derived CDR1 and CDR2 are GTSNPN and SVGIG (reference sequence). V lost 5 bases, J lost 7 bases, and 15 bases lay in between. CDR3: CAWSPEGLQPQHF. CDR3 in DNA: TGTGCCTGGTCTCCCGAAGGGTTACAGCCCCAGCATTTT.

This clone turned up a few times. J is TRBJ2-1 and V is TRBV18, with D unresolved. V was clipped by 3 bases and J by 4 bases, with 10 bases between them. This CDR3 comprises 14 residues. The germline CDR1 and CDR2 sequences are KGHSH and LQKENI. CDR3 sequence (DNA): TGTGCCAGCTCACCGACGACAAATTACAATGAGCAGTTCTTC. This gives the protein CASSPTTNYNEQFF.

Turning to this clone: A read error likely explains this, since a far larger clone differs by one base. At the DNA level, this CDR3 is encoded by other sequences in the same sample as well. J is TRBJ2-7 and V is TRBV30; D is possibly TRBD2 (5 bases). Germline V lookup: CDR1 GTSNPN, CDR2 SVGIG (reference sequence). Between the trimmed V and J ends, which lost 0 bases and 2 bases, there was a span of 17 bases. CDR3 length equals 16 residues. The CDR3 spells CAWSVHKASGTYEQYF. For the CDR3, the DNA is TGTGCCTGGAGTGTACACAAGGCAAGCGGCACCTACGAGCAGTACTTC.